Given below is one T cell receptor beta chain in context. Its antigen is unknown. The entry originates in a study of CD8+CD57+ T cells in acquired aplastic anemia. Study-wide points: No significant patient-versus-control difference appeared in CD8+ Simpson's diversity. Patients and controls turned out to have roughly 29 CD8+ CDR3 sequences in common.

The template used for profiling TCR beta VDJ and CDR3 was genomic DNA. TCRdb called the reads again in MiXCR, with one record for every CDR3 protein. The sample has about 160,000 distinct CDR3 sequences, about 70% seen once. Those patients picked for sequencing had displayed CD8+CD57+ cell expansion on flow cytometry. Blood came from patients not yet given any therapy. The CDR3 spans 14 residues. Trimming removed 3 bases at V and 3 bases at J, with 9 bases between. The germline V gene encodes CDR1 SGHTA and CDR2 FQGNSA. The sequenced sample was sorted CD4+, CD8+, or CD8+CD57+ T cells (not recorded which) from PBMCs. The chain joins TRBV7-2 to TRBJ1-5; unclear D gene. This clonotype originated in a human donor with aplastic anemia. The CDR3 region has the DNA TGTGCCAGCAGCTTCGCGCATTCCAATCAGCCCCAGCATTTT. Its protein is CASSFAHSNQPQHF.